This T cell receptor beta chain was retrieved from a study of blood T cell repertoires in COVID-19. The CDR3 is 12 residues long. The germline CDR1 and CDR2 sequences are SSHAT and FNYEAQ (reference sequence). Turning to this clone: A junction boundary mismatches the germline segment, possibly from a read error.

Participants were aged roughly 18 to 100 years from approximately 23 US areas. In the authors' workflow: For nucleated cells, counts were estimated from reference gene primer amplification. Sequencing used immunoSEQ multiplex PCR; TCRdb keeps in-frame clones, though not all of them. The DNA was the basis for D and trimming; V, J and clone size are from that table. In the table there are some 300,000 clones, around 90% of which are singletons. The sequenced sample consisted of PBMCs or T cells enriched from blood (not recorded which). V usage is TRBV7-7 and J usage is TRBJ2-7; TRBD2 is a possible D gene (6 bases). The sequence was obtained from a woman aged 40 to 49 who had recovered from COVID-19. This chain's CDR3 is CASSWRDYEQYF. The CDR3 DNA reads TGTGCTAGCAGCTGGAGGGATTACGAGCAGTACTTC.